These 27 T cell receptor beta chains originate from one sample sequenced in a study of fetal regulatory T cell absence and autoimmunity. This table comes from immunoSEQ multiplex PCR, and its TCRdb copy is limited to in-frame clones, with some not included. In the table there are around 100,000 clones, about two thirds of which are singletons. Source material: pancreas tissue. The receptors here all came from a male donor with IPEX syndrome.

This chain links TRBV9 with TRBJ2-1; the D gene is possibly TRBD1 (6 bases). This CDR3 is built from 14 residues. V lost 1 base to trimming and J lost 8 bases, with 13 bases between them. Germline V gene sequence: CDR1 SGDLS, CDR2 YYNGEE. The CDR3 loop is CASSVPGDIDEQFF. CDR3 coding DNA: TGTGCCAGCAGCGTACCCGGGGACATCGATGAGCAGTTCTTC.

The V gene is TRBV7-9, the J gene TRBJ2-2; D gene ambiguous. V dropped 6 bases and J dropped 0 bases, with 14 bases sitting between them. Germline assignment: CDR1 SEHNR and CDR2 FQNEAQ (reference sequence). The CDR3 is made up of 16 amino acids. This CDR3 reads CASSYPDMANTGELFF. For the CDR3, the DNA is TGTGCCAGCAGTTACCCAGATATGGCGAACACCGGGGAGCTGTTTTTT.

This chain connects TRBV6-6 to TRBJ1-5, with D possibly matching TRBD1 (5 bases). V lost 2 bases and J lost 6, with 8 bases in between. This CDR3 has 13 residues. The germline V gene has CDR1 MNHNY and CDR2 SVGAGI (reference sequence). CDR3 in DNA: TGTGCCAGCAGTTACGTGGGGGGTCAGCCCCAGCATTTT. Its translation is CASSYVGGQPQHF.

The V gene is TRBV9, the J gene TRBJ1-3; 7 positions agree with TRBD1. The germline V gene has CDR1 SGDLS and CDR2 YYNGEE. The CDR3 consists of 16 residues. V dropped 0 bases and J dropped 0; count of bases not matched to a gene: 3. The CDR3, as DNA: TGTGCCAGCAGCGTAGCCGGGGACAGCTCTGGAAACACCATATATTTT. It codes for CASSVAGDSSGNTIYF.

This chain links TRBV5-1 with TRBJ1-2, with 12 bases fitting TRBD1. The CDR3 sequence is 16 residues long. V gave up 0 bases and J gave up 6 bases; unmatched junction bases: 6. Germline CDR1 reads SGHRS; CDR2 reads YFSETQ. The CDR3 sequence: CASSLDPGTGGHGYTF. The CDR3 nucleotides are TGCGCCAGCAGCTTGGACCCCGGGACAGGGGGCCATGGCTACACCTTC. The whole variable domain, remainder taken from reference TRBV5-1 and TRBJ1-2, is KAGVTQTPRYLIKTRGQQVTLSCSPISGHRSVSWYQQTPGQGLQFLFEYFSETQRNKGNFPGRFSGRQFSNSRSEMNVSTLELGDSALYLCASSLDPGTGGHGYTFGSGTRLTVV.

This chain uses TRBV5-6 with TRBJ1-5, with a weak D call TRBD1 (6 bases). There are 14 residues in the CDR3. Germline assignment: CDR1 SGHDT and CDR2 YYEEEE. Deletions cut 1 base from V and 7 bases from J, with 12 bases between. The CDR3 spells CASSLNRERQPQHF. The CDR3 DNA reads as TGTGCCAGCAGCTTGAACAGGGAAAGGCAGCCCCAGCATTTT.

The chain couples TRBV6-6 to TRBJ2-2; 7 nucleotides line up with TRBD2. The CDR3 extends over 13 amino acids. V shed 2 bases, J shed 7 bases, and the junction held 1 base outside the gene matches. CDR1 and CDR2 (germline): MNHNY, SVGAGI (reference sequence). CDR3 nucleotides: TGTGCCAGCAGTTACCGCGGGAGCGGGGAGCTGTTTTTT. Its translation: CASSYRGSGELFF.

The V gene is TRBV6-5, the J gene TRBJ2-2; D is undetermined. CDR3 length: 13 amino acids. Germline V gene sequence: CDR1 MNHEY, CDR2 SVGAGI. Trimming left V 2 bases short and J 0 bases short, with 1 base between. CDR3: CASSYTNTGELFF. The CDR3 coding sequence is TGTGCCAGCAGTTACACGAACACCGGGGAGCTGTTTTTT.

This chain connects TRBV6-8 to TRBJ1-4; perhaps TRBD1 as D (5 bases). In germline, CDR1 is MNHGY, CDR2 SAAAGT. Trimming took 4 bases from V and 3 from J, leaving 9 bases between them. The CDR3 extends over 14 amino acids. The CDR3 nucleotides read TGTGCCAGCAGTTCGGCAGGGCCTAATGAAAAACTGTTTTTT. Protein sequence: CASSSAGPNEKLFF.

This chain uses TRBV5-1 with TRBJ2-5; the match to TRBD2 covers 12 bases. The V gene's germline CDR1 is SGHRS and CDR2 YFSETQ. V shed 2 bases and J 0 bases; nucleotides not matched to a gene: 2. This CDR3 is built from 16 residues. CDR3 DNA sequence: TGCGCCAGCAGCTTCGGACTAGCGGGGTACCAAGAGACCCAGTACTTC. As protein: CASSFGLAGYQETQYF.

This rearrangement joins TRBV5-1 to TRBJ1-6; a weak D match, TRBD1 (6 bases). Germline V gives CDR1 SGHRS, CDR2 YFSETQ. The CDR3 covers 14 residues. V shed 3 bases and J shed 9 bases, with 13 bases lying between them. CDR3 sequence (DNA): TGCGCCAGCAGCTCAACAGGGAACGGTTCACCCCTCCACTTT. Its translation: CASSSTGNGSPLHF.

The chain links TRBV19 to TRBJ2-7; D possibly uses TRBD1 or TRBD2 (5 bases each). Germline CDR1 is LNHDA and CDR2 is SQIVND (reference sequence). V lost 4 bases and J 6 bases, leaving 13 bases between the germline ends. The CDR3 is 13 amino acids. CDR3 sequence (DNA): TGTGCCAGTAGTAGGAGCCTCGGGGCCGAGCAGTACTTC. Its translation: CASSRSLGAEQYF.

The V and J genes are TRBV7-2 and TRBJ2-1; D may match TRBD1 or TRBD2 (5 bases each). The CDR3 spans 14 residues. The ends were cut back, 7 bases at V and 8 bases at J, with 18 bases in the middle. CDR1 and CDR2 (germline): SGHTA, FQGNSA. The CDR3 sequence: CASISAGTTYEQFF. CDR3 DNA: TGTGCCAGCATCTCAGCCGGGACCACATATGAGCAGTTCTTC.

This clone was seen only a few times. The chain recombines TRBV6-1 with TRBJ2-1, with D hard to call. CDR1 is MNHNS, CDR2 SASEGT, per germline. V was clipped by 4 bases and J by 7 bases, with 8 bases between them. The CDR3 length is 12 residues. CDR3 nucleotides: TGTGCCAGCAGTGTGGGCCCAAATGAGCAGTTCTTC. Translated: CASSVGPNEQFF.

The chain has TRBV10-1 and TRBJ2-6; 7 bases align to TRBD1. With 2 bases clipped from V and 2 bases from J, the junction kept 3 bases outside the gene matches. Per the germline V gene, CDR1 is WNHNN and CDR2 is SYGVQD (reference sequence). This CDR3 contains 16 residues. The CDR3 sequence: CASSETRGPGANVLTF. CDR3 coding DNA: TGCGCCAGCAGTGAGACAAGGGGGCCTGGGGCCAACGTCCTGACTTTC.

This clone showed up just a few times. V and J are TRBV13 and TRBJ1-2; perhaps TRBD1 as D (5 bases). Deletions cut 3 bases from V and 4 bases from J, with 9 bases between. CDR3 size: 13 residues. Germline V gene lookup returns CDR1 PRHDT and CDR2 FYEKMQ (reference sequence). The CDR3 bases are TGTGCCAGCAGCTTCAGGGTTTTCTATGGCTACACCTTC. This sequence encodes CASSFRVFYGYTF.

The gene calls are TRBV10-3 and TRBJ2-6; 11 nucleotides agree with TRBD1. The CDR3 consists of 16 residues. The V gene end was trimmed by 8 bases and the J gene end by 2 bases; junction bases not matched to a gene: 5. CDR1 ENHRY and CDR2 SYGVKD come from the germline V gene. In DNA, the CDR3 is TGTGCCATCCAGCCGGGACAGGGGGCTGGGGCCAACGTCCTGACTTTC. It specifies CAIQPGQGAGANVLTF.

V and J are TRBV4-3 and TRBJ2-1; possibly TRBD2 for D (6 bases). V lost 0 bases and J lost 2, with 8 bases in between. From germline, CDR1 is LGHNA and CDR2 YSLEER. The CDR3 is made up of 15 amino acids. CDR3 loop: CASSQDGLTYNEQFF. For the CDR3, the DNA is TGCGCCAGCAGCCAAGATGGACTAACCTACAATGAGCAGTTCTTC.

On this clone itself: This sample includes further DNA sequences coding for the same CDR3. CDR3 DNA: TGTGCCAGCAGTTTACTGGGAGGAGGGGAGACCCAGTACTTC. Protein: CASSLLGGGETQYF. The rearrangement joins TRBV27 to TRBJ2-5; TRBD2 might be the D (6 bases). The CDR3 is 14 residues long. The germline CDR1 and CDR2 sequences are MNHEY and SMNVEV (reference sequence). The V gene lost 2 bases and the J gene lost 5 bases, with 12 bases spanning the gap.

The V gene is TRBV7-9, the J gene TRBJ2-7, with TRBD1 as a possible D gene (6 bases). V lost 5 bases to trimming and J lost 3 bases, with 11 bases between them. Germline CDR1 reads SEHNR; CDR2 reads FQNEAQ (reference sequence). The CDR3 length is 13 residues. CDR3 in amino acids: CASSRQAFYEQYF. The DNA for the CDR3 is TGTGCCAGCAGCAGACAGGCCTTCTACGAGCAGTACTTC. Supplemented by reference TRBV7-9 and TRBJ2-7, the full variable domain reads DTGVSQNPRHKITKRGQNVTFRCDPISEHNRLYWYRQTLGQGPEFLTYFQNEAQLEKSRLLSDRFSAERPKGSFSTLEIQRTEQGDSAMYLCASSRQAFYEQYFGPGTRLTVT.

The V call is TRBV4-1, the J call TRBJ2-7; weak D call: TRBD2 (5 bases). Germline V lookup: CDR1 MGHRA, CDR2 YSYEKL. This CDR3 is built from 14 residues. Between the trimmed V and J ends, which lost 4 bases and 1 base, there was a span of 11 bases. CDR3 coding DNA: TGCGCCAGCAGCCCTGCCGGGATGTCCTACGAGCAGTACTTC. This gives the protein CASSPAGMSYEQYF.

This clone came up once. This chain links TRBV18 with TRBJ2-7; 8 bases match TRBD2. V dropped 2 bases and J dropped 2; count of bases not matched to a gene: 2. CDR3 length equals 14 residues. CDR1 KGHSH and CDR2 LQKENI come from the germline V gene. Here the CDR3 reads CASSPSGRAYEQYF. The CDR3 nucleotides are TGTGCCAGCTCACCAAGCGGGAGAGCCTACGAGCAGTACTTC.

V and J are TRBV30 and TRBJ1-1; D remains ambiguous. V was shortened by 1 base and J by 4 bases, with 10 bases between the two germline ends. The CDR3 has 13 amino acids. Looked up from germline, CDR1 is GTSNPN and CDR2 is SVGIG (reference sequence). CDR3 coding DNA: TGTGCCTGGAGTGGCGGAGTGATCACTGAAGCTTTCTTT. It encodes CAWSGGVITEAFF.

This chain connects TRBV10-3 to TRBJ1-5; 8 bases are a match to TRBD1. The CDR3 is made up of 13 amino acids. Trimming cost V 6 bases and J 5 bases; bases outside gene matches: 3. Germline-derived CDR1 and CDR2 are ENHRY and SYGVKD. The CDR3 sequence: CAIRGQVHQPQHF. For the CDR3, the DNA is TGTGCCATCAGGGGACAGGTTCATCAGCCCCAGCATTTT.

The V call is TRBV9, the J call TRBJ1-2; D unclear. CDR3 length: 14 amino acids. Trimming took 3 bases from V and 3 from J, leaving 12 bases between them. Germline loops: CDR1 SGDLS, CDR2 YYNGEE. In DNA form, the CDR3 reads TGTGCCAGCAGCGGACCATTGGGGTACTATGGCTACACCTTC. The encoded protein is CASSGPLGYYGYTF.

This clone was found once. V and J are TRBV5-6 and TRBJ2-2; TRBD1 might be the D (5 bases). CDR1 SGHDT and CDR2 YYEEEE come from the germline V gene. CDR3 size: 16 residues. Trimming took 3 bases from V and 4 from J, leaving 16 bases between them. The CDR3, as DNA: TGTGCCAGCAGCTATGCGACAGATGGTCTCACCGGGGAGCTGTTTTTT. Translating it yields CASSYATDGLTGELFF.

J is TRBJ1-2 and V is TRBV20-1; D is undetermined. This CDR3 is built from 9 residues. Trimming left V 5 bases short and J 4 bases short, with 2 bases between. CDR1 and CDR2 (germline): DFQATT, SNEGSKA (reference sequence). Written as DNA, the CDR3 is TGCAGTGCTTTCTATGGCTACACCTTC. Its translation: CSAFYGYTF.